This T cell receptor beta chain was sequenced in a study of human T cells and chemical hapten exposure. Across the study: Yields of TCR per sample differed, chiefly owing to small differences in pooled library volume.

The CDR3 loop spans 13 amino acids. Germline V gene lookup returns CDR1 ENHRY and CDR2 SYGVKD. V was clipped by 6 bases and J by 2 bases, with 11 bases between them. There are many counts of this clonotype. Its antigen is undetermined. During construction of the library, unique molecular identifiers were attached to individual cDNA molecules for quantitative, reproducible TCR counting. In TCRdb, the RACE reads were re-called with MiXCR into one record per CDR3 protein. This table holds 100,000 or so distinct CDR3 sequences, roughly a tenth found once. Sample time point: patch test 2, 6 weeks after DPC sensitization. Treatment in this sample: therapeutic diphenylcyclopropenone sensitization with weekly scalp DPC. Whole blood, unfractionated, served as the material for total RNA extraction. Study-wide points: Patch test score showed a positive correlation with PT1 expanded TCR counts.

This TCR derives from a woman between 40 and 50 years old with alopecia areata. Some clones in this sample may be carry-over from other donors' samples. V usage is TRBV10-3 and J usage is TRBJ2-7; D could derive from TRBD1 or TRBD2 (5 bases each). Source: whole blood, taken in connection with sensitization to the hapten diphenylcyclopropenone (DPC). The CDR3 here is CAIRGDGAYEQYF. The CDR3 coding sequence is TGTGCCATCAGGGGGGACGGCGCCTACGAGCAGTACTTC.